These T cell receptor beta chains were read from a single sample in a study of blood T cell repertoires in COVID-19. Profiling relied on immunoSEQ multiplex PCR, and the TCRdb table lists in-frame clones only, not all of them. The top ten clones hold more than 4.5% of a sample with roughly 260,000 clones, roughly 80% of them seen once. The sample consisted of peripheral blood. Source of these receptors: an elderly woman with active or convalescent COVID-19. The CDR3 runs from the conserved cysteine through the conserved F or W. D genes are given only for firm matches. Some rows mark clone size as missing; the rest say once, few, many or name a class of expanded clone.

j_call,d_call,v_call,clone_size,cdr3_nt,cdr3_aa
TRBJ1-6,TRBD1,TRBV7-8,-,TGTGCCAGCAGCTATGGACAGGGGGTTGGTTCACCCCTCCACTTT,CASSYGQGVGSPLHF
TRBJ1-5,-,TRBV30,-,TGTGCCTGGAGCGGGGGAGTGGGTCAGCCCCAGCATTTT,CAWSGGVGQPQHF
TRBJ1-2,TRBD1,TRBV30,-,TGTGCCTGGAGTCACGCGGGACAGGGACTAAACTATGGCTACACCTTC,CAWSHAGQGLNYGYTF
TRBJ2-1,-,TRBV6-1,-,TGTGCCAGCAGTGAAGGTATCAGGACTATAATCTACAATGAGCAGTTCTTC,CASSEGIRTIIYNEQFF
TRBJ2-2,TRBD1,TRBV28,once,TGTGCCAGCACCAATACAGGGGTGCTGTTTTTT,CASTNTGVLFF
TRBJ2-5,-,TRBV9,-,TGTGCCAGCAGCGTAGGAGTGGGGGCGCTTCAAGAGACCCAGTACTTC,CASSVGVGALQETQYF
TRBJ2-7,TRBD2,TRBV4-1,-,TGCGCCAGCAGCCAAGACCGACTTAGCGGGGGGGCCTACGAGCAGTACTTC,CASSQDRLSGGAYEQYF
TRBJ1-2,-,TRBV6-1,-,TGTGCCAGCAGTGACCAGGCAGTTTATGGCTACACCTTC,CASSDQAVYGYTF
TRBJ2-2,TRBD2,TRBV4-1,-,TGCGCCAGCAGCCAGAGAGCGGGAGGGCCGACCGGGGAGCTGTTTTTT,CASSQRAGGPTGELFF
TRBJ2-1,-,TRBV18,-,TGTGCCAGCTCACCACCGAATCGGGTCGGGAATGAGCAGTTCTTC,CASSPPNRVGNEQFF
TRBJ1-2,-,TRBV28,few,TGTGCCACCTTCTCCGTCGGTGGCTACACCTTC,CATFSVGGYTF
TRBJ1-1,-,TRBV5-1,few,TGCGCCAGCAGATTCGACAGCGAGAACACTGAAGCTTTCTTT,CASRFDSENTEAFF
TRBJ1-2,-,TRBV5-4,-,TGTGCCAGCAGCTGGACAGTTGGAAATGGCTACACCTTC,CASSWTVGNGYTF
TRBJ2-1,-,TRBV7-6,-,TGTGCCAGCAGCTTAGCGGCCGGGAACGCGCGTGACAATGAGCAGTTCTTC,CASSLAAGNARDNEQFF
TRBJ2-3,TRBD1,TRBV2,-,TGTGCCAGCAGGAGGGGACAGCCCACTGATACGCAGTATTTT,CASRRGQPTDTQYF
TRBJ1-1,-,TRBV27,few,TGTGCCAGCACGACCGGGGGGGGGCGTAAAACTGAAGCTTTCTTT,CASTTGGGRKTEAFF
TRBJ1-1,TRBD1,TRBV23-1,-,TGCGCCAGCAGTCAATATCGGACAGGGACGAACACTGAAGCTTTCTTT,CASSQYRTGTNTEAFF
TRBJ1-1,-,TRBV27,once,TGTGCCAGCAGTTTATCGGTAGCGAACACTGAAGCTTTCTTT,CASSLSVANTEAFF
TRBJ2-5,-,TRBV24-1,-,TGTGCCACCAGTGTGGGAGCAGGGGCCTTCCAAGAGACCCAGTACTTC,CATSVGAGAFQETQYF
TRBJ1-5,-,TRBV7-9,-,TGTGCCAGCGGGTTGGGTGAAACCGGGCGGGATGGAAGCAATCAGCCCCAGCATTTT,CASGLGETGRDGSNQPQHF
TRBJ1-2,-,TRBV5-1,-,TGCGCCAGCAGCTTGGTTGACACTGGGTATGGCTACACCTTC,CASSLVDTGYGYTF
TRBJ2-7,TRBD2,TRBV28,-,TGTGCCAGCAGCCACAAGGGAGGGAGTTACGAGCAGTACTTC,CASSHKGGSYEQYF
TRBJ2-1,-,TRBV3-1/TRBV3-2,-,TGTGCCAGCAGCCAAGTTGGGCTAGCGTCGTGGAATGAGCAGTTCTTC,CASSQVGLASWNEQFF
TRBJ1-2,TRBD1,TRBV28,-,TGTGCCAGCAGCCCAGCACAGGGGACCTATGGCTACACCTTC,CASSPAQGTYGYTF
TRBJ2-1,TRBD2,TRBV5-1,-,TGCGCCAGCAGCTTGGTATTTCTGGGGCTAGCGGGGGGCGGCCAGTTCTTC,CASSLVFLGLAGGGQFF
TRBJ2-3,TRBD2,TRBV9,-,TGTGCCAGCAGCAGGACTAGCGGGGGGGCTGGCACAGATACGCAGTATTTT,CASSRTSGGAGTDTQYF
TRBJ2-2,TRBD2,TRBV7-2,-,TGTGCCAGCAGCTTAACAGCGGGAGCTTACGCCGGGGAGCTGTTTTTT,CASSLTAGAYAGELFF
TRBJ2-7,-,TRBV6-5,once,TGTGCCAGCACGCCCCCTACAGGGATCTACGAGCAGTACTTC,CASTPPTGIYEQYF
TRBJ2-1,TRBD2,TRBV18,-,TGTGCCAGCTCCCCTGGACTAGCGGGAGGGAATGAGCAGTTCTTC,CASSPGLAGGNEQFF
TRBJ1-3,-,TRBV20-1,-,TGCAGTGCTAGTCGCGGGACGTCTGGAAACACCATATATTTT,CSASRGTSGNTIYF
TRBJ2-3,-,TRBV4-1,-,TGCGCCAGCAGCCAAGATTTGGCTAGCCCCACAGATACGCAGTATTTT,CASSQDLASPTDTQYF